The present T cell receptor (beta chain) was sequenced within a study of shared clonotypes between healthy human individuals. Overall study context: Three plates were used per donor for CD4 naive, three for CD4 memory, two for CD8 naive and one for CD8 memory. Study-wide results and caveats: Larger estimated richness was generally seen in naive subsets than in memory subsets.

Libraries were prepared by immunoSEQ multiplex PCR; TCRdb keeps only in-frame clonotypes and omits some of them. The data hold more than 2,000,000 clones, with over 85% observed a single time. A note on this clone: What it binds is unknown.

The study drew its donors from healthy HIV-negative adults without recent acute infections or vaccinations. A CD45RA+ naive subset and a CD45RA-negative memory subset were split from CD4+ cells. Sequencing was done on a sample of naive CD4+ T cells sorted from blood. Subset: CD45RA+ positively selected. This receptor was obtained from a man between 18 and 29 years old in good health.

CDR3 amino acids: CASSPVSQTEQYF. In DNA, the CDR3 is TGTGCCAGCAGCCCTGTCAGCCAGACCGAGCAGTACTTC. The chain uses TRBV7-2 and TRBJ2-7; no clear D gene. With 5 bases removed from V and 6 bases from J, the gap between germline ends came to 14 bases. The CDR3 has 13 residues. Per germline, CDR1 SGHTA and CDR2 FQGNSA.